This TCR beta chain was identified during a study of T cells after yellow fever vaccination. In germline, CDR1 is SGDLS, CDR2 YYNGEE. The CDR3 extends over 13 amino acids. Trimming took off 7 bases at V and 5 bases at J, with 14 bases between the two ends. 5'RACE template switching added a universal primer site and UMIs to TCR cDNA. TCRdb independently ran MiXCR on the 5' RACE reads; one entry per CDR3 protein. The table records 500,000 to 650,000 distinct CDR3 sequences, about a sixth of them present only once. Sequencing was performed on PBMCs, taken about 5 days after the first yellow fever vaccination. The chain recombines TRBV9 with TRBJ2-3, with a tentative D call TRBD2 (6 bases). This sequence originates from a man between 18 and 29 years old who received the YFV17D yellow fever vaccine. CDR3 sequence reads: CASGPGEGDTQYF. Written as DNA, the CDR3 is TGTGCCAGCGGGCCGGGGGAAGGAGATACGCAGTATTTT.